This TCR beta chain was identified during a study of precursors of human CD4 cytotoxic T cells (dated by TCRdb to the late 2010s). In terms of the full investigation: In total, CD4+ memory subsets from some 13 donors went into the bulk TCR-seq analysis. Sequences for both the TCRalpha and TCRbeta chains came out of the TCR-seq analysis of some 14 donors (table S7). Overall results and qualifications from the work: IL-7Rhigh and IL-7R- TEMRA subsets showed more restricted TCR repertoires, with lower diversity and more expanded clonotypes, than TCM and TEM subsets. Expanded effector clonotypes made up a larger fraction of IL-7Rhigh TEMRA clonotypes than of TEM or TCM clonotypes. Only about 95% of the 14 donors were included in some bulk TCR-seq comparisons, which suggests that not every subset was available for every donor. According to the authors, an observational design in humans cannot definitively determine the direction of differentiation between precursor and effector cells.

Including cysteine and phenylalanine, the CDR3 has 15 amino acids. The kept DNA is CDR3 alone, 45 bases in frame from the first base. CDR1 is given as SGHRS and CDR2 as YFSETQ, both from the germline V gene. The data were produced on an Illumina MiSeq. Per the source publication's procedure: The Shannon-Wiener index, computed in VDJtools, was used to measure repertoire diversity. A TCRbeta clonotype was considered expanded if its clonotype frequency was 3 or more. TCRdb itself trimmed the public reads at Q25 with fastp, ran MiXCR and retained productive beta chains. Identical CDR3 proteins give one entry, which carries the most common genes and DNA. TCRdb's processing, not the study's, gives the V and J calls here. The sample records 740 or so distinct CDR3 sequences, approximately 19% of which are singletons. The ten biggest clones cover approximately 8.5% of the sample. To test whether a precursor-effector relationship exists among CD4 cytotoxic T cells, bulk UMI-based TCR sequencing was run on four sorted CD4+ memory subsets: TCM, TEM, IL-7Rhigh TEMRA, and IL-7R- TEMRA. The cells came from peripheral blood mononuclear cells that had been isolated from human blood.

On this clonotype: Its antigen is not yet known. A junction end diverges from the germline sequence, so it may reflect a read error.

The sequence came from a human donor in good health. The chain links TRBV5-1 with TRBJ2-6, and TRBD1 may be the D gene, going by 6 matching bases. The specimen was memory CD4+ T cells from blood (PBMCs). The CDR3 amino acid sequence is: CASTPDSSGANILTF. The nucleotide sequence is given as TGCGCCAGCACCCCGGACAGCTCTGGGGCCAACATCCTGACTTTC.